This TCR beta chain was sequenced for a study of vaccination effects on CD4 cells after COVID-19. Study-level background: Relative to the second dose, post-vaccine samples were obtained a median of 72 days later.

Before sequencing, viral peptide pools were used by the ViraFEST assay to expand antigen-specific CD4+ T cells. Investigators separated out CD4+ T cells once less than 11 days of culture had passed. The vaccine given was either BNT162b2 or mRNA-1273, in two doses. Among the vaccine recipients, none had a prior SARS-CoV-2 infection, and nucleocapsid antibodies were negative. Cells had half their medium changed to IL-2 medium on days 3 and 7. Germline CDR1 reads SGHTA; CDR2 reads FQGNSA. This CDR3 comprises 13 residues. V lost 5 bases, J lost 4 bases, and 12 bases lay in between. TCRdb's copy holds only in-frame clones and misses some; the assay was immunoSEQ multiplex PCR. The sample contains fewer than 35,000 clones, roughly four fifths of which appear only once. Regarding this clone: Its antigen remains unknown.

Study conclusions and caveats: Marked clonal contraction was seen in infection- and vaccine-induced clones late after vaccination.

The chain couples TRBV7-2 to TRBJ2-7; possibly TRBD2 for D (5 bases). This specimen was CD4+ T cells from PBMCs cultured with HCoV-229E spike peptides, taken after COVID-19 vaccination. This clonotype was sampled from a human donor who received a COVID-19 vaccine. The CDR3 reads CASSARAAYEQYF. The CDR3 bases are TGTGCCAGCAGCGCGCGGGCGGCTTACGAGCAGTACTTC.